This T cell receptor (beta chain) was captured in a study of post-analysis software for immune sequencing data. Turning to the study itself: Clinical courses comprised relapsing-remitting, secondary progressive and progressive-relapsing multiple sclerosis.

Of note for this clonotype: Its antigen is undetermined.

The ends lost 4 bases at V and 5 bases at J; junction bases unmatched: 6. There are 14 residues in the CDR3. Germline assignment: CDR1 SGHDT and CDR2 YYEEEE. Prepared TCR beta cDNA libraries contained unique molecular identifiers. T cells numbering roughly 1 to 10 million yielded approximately 500,000 cDNA molecules. In TCRdb, the PCR reads were re-called with MiXCR into one record per CDR3 protein. The sample includes approximately 690,000 distinct CDR3 sequences, around 64% of them seen just once. Study observations and caveats: In patients, TRBV5-6, TRBV5-1 and TRBV20-1 belonged to five TRBV segments found more frequently than in controls. Controls showed significantly higher normalized Chao1 diversity than did multiple sclerosis patients. Strong co-clustering by F measure linked samples that shared a preparation batch.

J is TRBJ1-2 and V is TRBV5-6; TRBD1 matches at 9 bases. Material for sequencing was blood. This clonotype was sampled from a girl under 10 years old with multiple sclerosis. CDR3 nucleotide sequence: TGTGCCAGCAGCGCACAGGGGGCGCGTTATGGCTACACCTTC. Its translation: CASSAQGARYGYTF.